What follows are 8 T cell receptor beta chains derived from one specimen sequenced in a study of early T cells in non-severe SARS-CoV-2 infection. TCRdb independently ran MiXCR on the 5' RACE reads; one entry per CDR3 protein. The repertoire holds tens of thousands of distinct CDR3 sequences, 9.5% to 13% seen once, with 7.6% in the top ten. The input for sequencing was whole blood, taken at baseline. The receptors come from an adult who was a healthcare worker with PCR-confirmed SARS-CoV-2 infection or an uninfected control (not recorded which).

The chain is built from TRBV14 and TRBJ1-2, with 7 positions matching TRBD1. The CDR3 sequence is 15 residues long. Germline values: CDR1 SGHDN, CDR2 FVKESK. The trim removed 1 base at V and 1 base at J, leaving 3 bases unmatched. DNA for the CDR3: TGTGCCAGCAGCCAAGTCACAGGGGTTAACTATGGCTACACCTTC. Its translation is CASSQVTGVNYGYTF.

The V and J genes are TRBV7-2 and TRBJ2-7; weak D call: TRBD2 (6 bases). Germline-derived CDR1 and CDR2 are SGHTA and FQGNSA. The CDR3 loop spans 15 amino acids. Trimming left V 1 base short and J 0 bases short, with 10 bases between. CDR3 amino acids: CASSLVIGSSYEQYF. DNA for the CDR3: TGTGCCAGCAGCTTAGTAATCGGGAGCTCCTACGAGCAGTACTTC. The full variable domain, with the rest looked up from reference TRBV7-2 and TRBJ2-7, is GAGVSQSPSNKVTEKGKDVELRCDPISGHTALYWYRQSLGQGLEFLIYFQGNSAPDKSGLPSDRFSAERTGGSVSTLTIQRTQQEDSAVYLCASSLVIGSSYEQYFGPGTRLTVT.

This clonotype was picked up a small number of times. The chain carries TRBV20-1 and TRBJ1-1, with 11 bases matching TRBD1. The CDR3 runs 15 residues. Germline values: CDR1 DFQATT, CDR2 SNEGSKA (reference sequence). Losses at the gene ends were 3 bases for V and 7 bases for J; bases not matched to a gene: 10. DNA for the CDR3: TGCAGTGCTAGCGTCCTTGGACAGGGGGCTTTTGAAGCTTTCTTT. It is translated as CSASVLGQGAFEAFF.

This clonotype was picked up many times. The CDR3 loop is CASSYSTVGWEQPQHF. DNA for the CDR3: TGTGCCAGCAGTTACTCGACGGTGGGTTGGGAACAGCCCCAGCATTTT. The chain combines TRBV6-2 or TRBV6-3 with TRBJ1-5; D unclear. The germline V gene encodes CDR1 MNHEY and CDR2 SVGEGT. Trimming pared 0 bases from V and 7 bases from J, leaving 16 bases between. CDR3 length equals 16 residues.

This clonotype was recorded a few times. DNA of the CDR3: TGTGCCAGCAGCTTTAGCGGGGGTCAAGATACGCAGTATTTT. This sequence encodes CASSFSGGQDTQYF. The J gene is TRBJ2-3, the V gene TRBV7-3, with TRBD2 matching over 9 bases. Losses at the gene ends were 3 bases for V and 5 bases for J; bases not matched to a gene: 3. There are 14 residues in the CDR3. The V gene's germline CDR1 is SGHTA and CDR2 FQGTGA. The whole variable domain, filled in from reference TRBV7-3 and TRBJ2-3, reads GAGVSQTPSNKVTEKGKYVELRCDPISGHTALYWYRQSLGQGPEFLIYFQGTGAADDSGLPNDRFFAVRPEGSVSTLKIQRTERGDSAVYLCASSFSGGQDTQYFGPGTRLTVL.

The CDR3 DNA reads as TGTGCCAGCAGCTTAGCTCCAGGGGCTACCTACGAGCAGTACTTC. It yields the protein CASSLAPGATYEQYF. The chain carries TRBV11-3 and TRBJ2-7, with D possibly being TRBD1 (6 bases). Germline lookup yields CDR1 SGHNT and CDR2 YENEEA. V was clipped by 1 base and J by 2 bases, with 12 bases between them. This CDR3 is built from 15 residues.

This sequence joins TRBV6-2 or TRBV6-3 and TRBJ2-1, with TRBD1 as a possible D gene (6 bases). The germline CDR1 and CDR2 sequences are MNHEY and SVGEGT. The CDR3 has 15 residues. V lost 2 bases, J lost 4 bases, and 12 bases lay in between. CDR3 in amino acids: CASSYGQGPYNEQFF. CDR3 nucleotides: TGTGCCAGCAGTTACGGCCAGGGGCCTTACAATGAGCAGTTCTTC.

In its sample, this clonotype was seen many times. The chain carries TRBV6-2 or TRBV6-3 and TRBJ1-6; no definite D call. V lost 4 bases, J lost 14 bases, and 15 bases lay in between. Germline CDR1 MNHEY, CDR2 SVGEGT. CDR3 size: 13 residues. CDR3 amino acids: CASSFPPPGTLHF. The CDR3 nucleotides are TGTGCCAGCAGTTTCCCGCCGCCGGGGACCCTCCACTTT.